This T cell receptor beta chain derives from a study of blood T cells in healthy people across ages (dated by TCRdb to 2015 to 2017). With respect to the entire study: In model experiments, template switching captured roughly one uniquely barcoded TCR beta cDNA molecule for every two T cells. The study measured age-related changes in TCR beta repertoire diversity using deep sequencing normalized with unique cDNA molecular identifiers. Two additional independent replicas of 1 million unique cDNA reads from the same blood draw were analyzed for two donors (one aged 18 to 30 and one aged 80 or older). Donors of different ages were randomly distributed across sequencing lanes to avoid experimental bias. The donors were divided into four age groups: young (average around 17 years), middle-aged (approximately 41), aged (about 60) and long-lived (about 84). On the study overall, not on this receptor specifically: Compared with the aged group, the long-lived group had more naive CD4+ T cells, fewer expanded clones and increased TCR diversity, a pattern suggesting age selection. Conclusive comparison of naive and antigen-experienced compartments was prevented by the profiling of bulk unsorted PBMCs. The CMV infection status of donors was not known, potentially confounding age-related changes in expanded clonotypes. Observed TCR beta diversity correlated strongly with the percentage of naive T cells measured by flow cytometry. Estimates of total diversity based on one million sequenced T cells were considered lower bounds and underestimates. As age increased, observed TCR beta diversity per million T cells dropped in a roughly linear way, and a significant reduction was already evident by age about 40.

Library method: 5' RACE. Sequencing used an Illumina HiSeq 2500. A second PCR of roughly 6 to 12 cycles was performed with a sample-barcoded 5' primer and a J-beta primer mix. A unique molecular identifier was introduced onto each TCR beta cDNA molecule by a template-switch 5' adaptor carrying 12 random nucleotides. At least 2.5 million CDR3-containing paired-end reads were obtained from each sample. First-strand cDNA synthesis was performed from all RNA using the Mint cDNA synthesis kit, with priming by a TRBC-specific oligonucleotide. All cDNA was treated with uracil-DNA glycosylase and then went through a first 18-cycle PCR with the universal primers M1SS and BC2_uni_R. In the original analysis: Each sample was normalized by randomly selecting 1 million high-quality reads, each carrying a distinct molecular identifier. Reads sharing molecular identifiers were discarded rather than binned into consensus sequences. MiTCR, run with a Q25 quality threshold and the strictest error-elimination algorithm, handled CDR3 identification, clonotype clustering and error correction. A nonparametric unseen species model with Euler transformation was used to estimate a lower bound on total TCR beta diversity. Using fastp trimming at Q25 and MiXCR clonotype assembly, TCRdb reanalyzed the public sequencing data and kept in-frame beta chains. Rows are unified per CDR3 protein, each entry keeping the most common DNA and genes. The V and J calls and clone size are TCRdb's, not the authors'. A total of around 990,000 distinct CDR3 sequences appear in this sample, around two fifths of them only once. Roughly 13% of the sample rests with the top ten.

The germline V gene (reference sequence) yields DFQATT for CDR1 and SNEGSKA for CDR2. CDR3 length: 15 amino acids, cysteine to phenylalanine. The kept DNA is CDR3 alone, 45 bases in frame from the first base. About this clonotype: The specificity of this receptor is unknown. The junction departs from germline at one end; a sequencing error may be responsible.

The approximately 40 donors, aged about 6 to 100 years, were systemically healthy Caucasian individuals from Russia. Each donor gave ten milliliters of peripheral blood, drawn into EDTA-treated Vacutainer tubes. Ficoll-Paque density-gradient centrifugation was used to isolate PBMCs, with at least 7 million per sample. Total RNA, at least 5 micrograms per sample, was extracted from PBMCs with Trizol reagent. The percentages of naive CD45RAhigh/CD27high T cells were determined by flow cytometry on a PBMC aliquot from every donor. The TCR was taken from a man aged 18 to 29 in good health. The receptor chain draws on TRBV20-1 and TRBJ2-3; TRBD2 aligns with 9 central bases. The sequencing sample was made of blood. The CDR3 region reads CSAGDPTSGRDTQYF. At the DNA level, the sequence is TGCAGTGCTGGAGATCCGACTAGCGGCCGGGATACGCAGTATTTT.